Described below is a single T cell receptor (beta chain) sequence and its context. The data derive from a study of human T cells and chemical hapten exposure. TCRdb analysed the 5' RACE reads with MiXCR anew, one entry per CDR3 protein. The data contain 110,000 or so distinct CDR3 sequences, 19% of them singletons. Someone pulled total RNA out of unfractionated whole blood. Germline V CDR1 and CDR2: MNHEY, SMNVEV (reference sequence). The CDR3 has 15 residues. With 3 bases removed from V and 5 bases from J, the gap between germline ends came to 15 bases. This receptor was taken from a human donor in good health. V gene TRBV27 combines with J gene TRBJ2-3; D may be TRBD2 (6 bases). The CDR3 DNA reads as TGTGCCAGCAGTTTGCAAGGAAACGGGGGAGATACGCAGTATTTT. It is translated as CASSLQGNGGDTQYF.